The TCR beta chain under discussion was sequenced for a study of cytomegalovirus exposure and HLA in healthy donors. Study-wide context: It was reported in a later analysis that the 100 to 150 validation repertoires used the same platform as the approximately 620 first-cohort repertoires. General study results and limits: According to reports, the classifier identified cytomegalovirus status with high specificity and sensitivity.

Germline assignment: CDR1 MNHEY and CDR2 SVGAGI. The length of the CDR3 is 11 residues. Using immunoSEQ multiplex PCR, the repertoire was profiled, and TCRdb retains in-frame clones only, with some absent. Of under 95,000 clones listed, just over 90% are singletons. In regard to this clone: Its antigen is undetermined. One end of the junction does not line up with germline, which may come from a read error.

The sequenced sample consisted of PBMCs. This chain links TRBV6-5 with TRBJ2-7, with unresolved D. This sequence was found in a man between 25 and 39 years old in good health and CMV-seronegative. The CDR3 reads CANSEVGEQYF. DNA of the CDR3: TGTGCCAACAGTGAAGTCGGGGAGCAGTACTTC.